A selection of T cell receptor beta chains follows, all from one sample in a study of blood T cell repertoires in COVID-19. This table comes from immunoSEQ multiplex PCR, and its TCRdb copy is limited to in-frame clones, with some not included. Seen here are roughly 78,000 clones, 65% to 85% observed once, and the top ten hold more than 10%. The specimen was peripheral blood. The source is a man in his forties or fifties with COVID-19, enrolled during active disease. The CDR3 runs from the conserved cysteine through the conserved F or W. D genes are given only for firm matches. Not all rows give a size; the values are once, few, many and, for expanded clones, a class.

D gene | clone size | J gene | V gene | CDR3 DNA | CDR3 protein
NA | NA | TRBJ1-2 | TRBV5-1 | TGCGCCAGCAGCTTGGATGGGGCAACTAACTATGGCTACACCTTC | CASSLDGATNYGYTF
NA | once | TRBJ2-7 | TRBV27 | TGTGCCAGCAGTTTAACGGGCCACAGGGAACCTTCCTACGAGCAGTACTTC | CASSLTGHREPSYEQYF
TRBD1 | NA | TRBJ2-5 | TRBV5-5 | TGTGCCAGCAGCCGGCGACAGGGGCGAGAGACCCAGTACTTC | CASSRRQGRETQYF
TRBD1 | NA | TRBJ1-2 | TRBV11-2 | TGTGCCAGCACCTACGGACAGGGAGTTTTTGATGGCTACACCTTC | CASTYGQGVFDGYTF
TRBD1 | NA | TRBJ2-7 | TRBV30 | TGTGCCTGGAGCTATCGGGACAGCGGCGAGCAGTACTTC | CAWSYRDSGEQYF
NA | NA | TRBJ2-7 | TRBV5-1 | TGCGCCAGCAGCTTGGCCGGCTTTGCGGCCGAGCAGTACTTC | CASSLAGFAAEQYF
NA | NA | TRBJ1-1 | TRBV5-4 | TGTGCCAGCAGCTTGAGAGGACAGCCCTTTTCTGAAGCTTTCTTT | CASSLRGQPFSEAFF
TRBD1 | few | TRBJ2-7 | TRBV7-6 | TGTGCCAGCAGCTTAGCGCAGGGGGCCGCCTACGAGCAGTACTTC | CASSLAQGAAYEQYF
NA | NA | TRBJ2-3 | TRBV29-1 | TGCAGCGTTGCGGGAGAGGCAGATACGCAGTATTTT | CSVAGEADTQYF
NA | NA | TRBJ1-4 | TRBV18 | TGTGCCAGCTCACCCGCGGCGCGGGATGAAAAACTGTTTTTT | CASSPAARDEKLFF
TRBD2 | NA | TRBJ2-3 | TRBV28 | TGTGCCAGCAGACCTCTAGCGGGTGTAGACCTTAGCACAGATACGCAGTATTTT | CASRPLAGVDLSTDTQYF
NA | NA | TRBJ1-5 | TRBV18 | TGTGCCAGCTCACCAAATCCCGTCGGAGGTTGGGTACAGCCCCAGCATTTT | CASSPNPVGGWVQPQHF
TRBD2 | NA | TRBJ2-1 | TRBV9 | TGTGCCAGCAGCGTAGGGGGGACTAGCGACAATGAGCAGTTCTTC | CASSVGGTSDNEQFF
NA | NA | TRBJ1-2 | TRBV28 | TGTGCCAGCAGTTTAGGAGGGAGGGGAATGGGCGGCTACACCTTC | CASSLGGRGMGGYTF
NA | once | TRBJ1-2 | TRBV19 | TGTGCCAGTAGCCCAAGGGACATTCAAGGCTACACCTTC | CASSPRDIQGYTF
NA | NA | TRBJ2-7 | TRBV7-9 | TGTGCCAGCAGCTGGGCCCAGGGGACGCGAAAGAACGAGCAGTACTTC | CASSWAQGTRKNEQYF
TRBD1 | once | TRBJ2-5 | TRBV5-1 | TGCGCCAGCAGCACCGGGACAGGGGTTGTGGAGACCCAGTACTTC | CASSTGTGVVETQYF
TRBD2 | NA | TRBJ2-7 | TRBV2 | TGTGCCATACAGAGGCTAGCGGGAGCCCCCGAGCAGTACTTC | CAIQRLAGAPEQYF
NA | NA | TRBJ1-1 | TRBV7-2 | TGTGCCAGCAGCCGCCGCGGGCGGAACACTGAAGCTTTCTTT | CASSRRGRNTEAFF
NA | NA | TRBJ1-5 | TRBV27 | TGTGCCAGCAGATCTCAGCGGGGGCATCAGCCCCAGCATTTT | CASRSQRGHQPQHF
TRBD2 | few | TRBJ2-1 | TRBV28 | TGTGCCAGCAGGGTTGGCGGGAGTAGGAATGAGCAGTTCTTC | CASRVGGSRNEQFF
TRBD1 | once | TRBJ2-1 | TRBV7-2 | TGTGCCAGCAGCTTTCGGCGGACAGGGTTGAACAATGAGCAGTTCTTC | CASSFRRTGLNNEQFF
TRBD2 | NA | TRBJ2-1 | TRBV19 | TGTGCCAGTAGTAGGCTAGCGGCCGACAATGAGCAGTTCTTC | CASSRLAADNEQFF
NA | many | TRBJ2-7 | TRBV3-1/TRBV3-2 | TGTGCCAGCAGCCAAGTAAGCGACGAGCAGTACTTC | CASSQVSDEQYF
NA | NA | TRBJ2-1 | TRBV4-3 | TGCGCCAGCAGCCAAGATACTAGCTATTACAATGAGCAGTTCTTC | CASSQDTSYYNEQFF
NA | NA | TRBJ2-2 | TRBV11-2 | TGTGCCAGCAGCTTGCTAGGTACCGGGGAGCTGTTTTTT | CASSLLGTGELFF
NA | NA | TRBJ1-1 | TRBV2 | TGTGCCAGCAGTGCGGAACAGATGAACACTGAAGCTTTCTTT | CASSAEQMNTEAFF
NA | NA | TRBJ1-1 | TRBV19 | TGTGCCAGTAGACTACAAGGGGCAAGGAATGAAGCTTTCTTT | CASRLQGARNEAFF
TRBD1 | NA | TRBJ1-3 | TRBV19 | TGTGCCAGTCAGGACAGGCCAAACTCTGGAAACACCATATATTTT | CASQDRPNSGNTIYF